The subject of this entry is one TCR beta chain. The CDR3 spans 11 residues. Germline-derived CDR1 and CDR2 are MDHEN and SYDVKM. V was clipped by 6 bases and J by 6 bases, with 9 bases between them. This entry belongs to a study of cytomegalovirus exposure and HLA in healthy donors. The study ran its PCR with 60 Vbeta and 13 Jbeta primers. Sequenced by immunoSEQ multiplex PCR; TCRdb stores in-frame clones only, minus some. The sample records roughly 100,000 clones, approximately 78% being singletons. Sequencing input: PBMCs. The chain joins TRBV28 to TRBJ2-7; D gene uncertain. The sequence derives from a woman between 40 and 55 years old in good health and CMV-seronegative. The CDR3 loop reads CASRYGREQYF. In DNA form, the CDR3 reads TGTGCCAGCAGGTACGGTCGCGAGCAGTACTTC. The variable domain in full, completed from reference TRBV28 and TRBJ2-7, reads DVKVTQSSRYLVKRTGEKVFLECVQDMDHENMFWYRQDPGLGLRLIYFSYDVKMKEKGDIPEGYSVSREKKERFSLILESASTNQTSMYLCASRYGREQYFGPGTRLTVT.